The 11 T cell receptor beta chains below all came from one sample that was sequenced in a study of T cells in women clearing cervical HPV infection. Libraries were prepared by immunoSEQ multiplex PCR; TCRdb keeps only in-frame clonotypes and omits some of them. The clone table shows 20,000 to 25,000 clones, with the ten largest holding around 9.3%. Input material: blood buffy coat. These receptors all stem from a woman between 18 and 69 years old with a cervical HPV16 infection that either progressed to CIN3+ or cleared (not recorded which).

On this clone: Coverage ceases 3 residues before the CDR3 finishes, and the germline J gene fills in the end. V usage is TRBV19 and J usage is TRBJ2-1, with 8 bases lining up with TRBD1. Looked up from germline, CDR1 is LNHDA and CDR2 is SQIVND (reference sequence). V was pared by 5 bases and J by 7 bases, with 7 bases of the junction left unmatched. CDR3 length equals 14 residues. Partial CDR3 DNA: TGTGCCAGTAGTCTCTCAGGGGGCCTTAATGAG. Its protein is CASSLSGGLNE. In full, the CDR3 reads CASSLSGGLNEQFF.

Points on this clone: The CDR3 end is not reached by the read, which stops 3 residues before it; the germline J gene fills it in. This chain links TRBV7-9 with TRBJ2-2; D gene unclear. This CDR3 region has 12 residues. Trimming cost V 5 bases and J 7 bases, with 8 bases left between them. CDR1 is SEHNR, CDR2 FQNEAQ, per germline (reference sequence). The sequenced part of the CDR3 DNA is TGTGCCAGCAGCCATTCGGGCGGGGAG. It yields the protein CASSHSGGE. The full CDR3 protein reads CASSHSGGELFF.

To note about this clone: The read comes to an end 3 residues before the CDR3 does, leaving the germline J gene to fill in the end. This chain uses TRBV24-1 with TRBJ2-2; 9 bases line up with TRBD1. The junction had 11 bases not matched to a gene; V was cut back by 2 bases and J by 5 bases. Germline lookup yields CDR1 KGHDR and CDR2 SFDVKD. CDR3 length equals 18 residues. Incomplete CDR3 DNA: TGTGCCACCAGTGATTCGAGGGTAACAGGGGGCCGGACCGGGGAG. Protein product: CATSDSRVTGGRTGE. The whole CDR3 sequence reads CATSDSRVTGGRTGELFF.

Concerning this clone: The CDR3 end falls 3 residues outside the read, so it is completed with the germline J gene. This rearrangement joins TRBV14 to TRBJ1-2; no definite D call. Germline assignment: CDR1 SGHDN and CDR2 FVKESK. V lost 0 bases and J lost 2, with 7 bases in between. The CDR3 contains 14 residues. CDR3 loop: CASSQEGRNYGYTF. The sequenced part of the CDR3 DNA is TGTGCCAGCAGCCAAGAGGGCAGGAACTATGGC.

In regard to this clone: Coverage ceases 3 residues before the CDR3 finishes, and the germline J gene fills in the end. This chain connects TRBV9 to TRBJ2-5, with D maybe TRBD2 (6 bases). The CDR3 length is 14 residues. V lost 3 bases to trimming and J lost 5 bases, with 14 bases between them. Germline V gene lookup returns CDR1 SGDLS and CDR2 YYNGEE. This chain's CDR3 is CASSALEAGETQYF. The sequenced CDR3 bases are TGTGCCAGCAGCGCCCTGGAGGCGGGGGAGACC.

With regard to this clone: The CDR3 end lies 3 residues beyond the end of the read and is filled in from the germline J gene. The J gene is TRBJ1-1, the V gene TRBV18, with 7 bases fitting TRBD1. The V segment lost 4 bases and the J segment 4 bases; nucleotides outside the gene matches: 6. The CDR3 covers 14 residues. Germline V gene sequence: CDR1 KGHSH, CDR2 LQKENI. CDR3 amino acids: CASSLGQAFTEAFF. The sequenced part of the CDR3 DNA is TGTGCCAGCTCACTAGGACAGGCTTTCACTGAA.

A remark on this clone: With the read ending 3 residues before the CDR3 end, the germline J gene is used to fill in that end. The V gene is TRBV13, the J gene TRBJ2-3; 7 bases are shared with TRBD1. The ends lost 4 bases at V and 0 bases at J; junction bases unmatched: 7. From germline, CDR1 is PRHDT and CDR2 FYEKMQ (reference sequence). CDR3 length: 16 residues. CDR3 sequence: CASSSYRGRSTDTQYF. The covered CDR3 bases are TGTGCCAGCAGCTCGTACAGGGGAAGAAGCACAGATACG.

Comment on this clone: The CDR3 extends 3 residues past the end of the read, so its final part is completed from the germline J gene. The gene calls are TRBV20-1 and TRBJ1-2, with 8 bases identical to TRBD1. Germline CDR1 DFQATT, CDR2 SNEGSKA (reference sequence). This CDR3 has 13 amino acids. CDR3 region: CSARDNRGGGYTF. The covered CDR3 bases are TGCAGTGCTAGAGATAACAGGGGGGGAGGC.

CDR3 DNA, as far as it was read: TGTGCCAGCAGCTCGCCCCGGACAGTAGAA. It specifies CASSSPRTVE. The complete CDR3 protein is CASSSPRTVEAFF. This rearrangement joins TRBV7-9 to TRBJ1-1, with D perhaps TRBD1 (6 bases). The read ends 3 residues shy of where the CDR3 ends; the end is completed using the germline J gene. This CDR3 has 13 residues. Looked up from germline, CDR1 is SEHNR and CDR2 is FQNEAQ (reference sequence).

To note about this clone: The read ends 3 residues before the CDR3 terminus; that terminus is restored from the germline J gene. The rearrangement links TRBV5-6 to TRBJ1-2, with 7 bases that match TRBD1. V dropped 2 bases and J dropped 5; count of bases not matched to a gene: 9. This CDR3 has 15 amino acids. Germline CDR1 and CDR2: SGHDT and YYEEEE. Incomplete CDR3 DNA: TGTGCCAGCAGCTTAGCAATGACAGGGCCGTATGGC. Its protein is CASSLAMTGPYG. The full CDR3 is CASSLAMTGPYGYTF.

For this clone: Read sequence stops 3 residues before the CDR3 end, and the germline J gene provides the missing end. The chain joins TRBV19 to TRBJ2-3; no firm D call. CDR1 is LNHDA and CDR2 is SQIVND in the germline V gene (reference sequence). The CDR3 runs to 12 residues. Between the trimmed V and J ends, which lost 4 bases and 2 bases, there was a span of 4 bases. Incomplete CDR3 DNA: TGTGCCAGTAGTACGTACACAGATACG. Translating gives CASSTYTDT. The full CDR3 protein reads CASSTYTDTQYF. Variable domain in full (rest from reference TRBV19 and TRBJ2-3): DGGITQSPKYLFRKEGQNVTLSCEQNLNHDAMYWYRQDPGQGLRLIYYSQIVNDFQKGDIAEGYSVSREKKESFPLTVTSAQKNPTAFYLCASSTYTDTQYFGPGTRLTVL.